The 21 T cell receptor beta chains below were found in one sample sequenced in a study of shared clonotypes between healthy human individuals. Libraries were prepared by immunoSEQ multiplex PCR; TCRdb keeps only in-frame clonotypes and omits some of them. The sample records millions of clones, approximately 94% being singletons. The sample taken for sequencing was naive CD4+ T cells sorted from blood. As to subset: CD45RA+ positively selected. These receptors were taken from a man aged 18 to 29 in good health.

This chain joins TRBV7-3 and TRBJ2-1; the D is unclear. This CDR3 region has 16 residues. Trimming removed 0 bases at V and 5 bases at J, with 14 bases between. Germline CDR1 reads SGHTA; CDR2 reads FQGTGA. CDR3 coding DNA: TGTGCCAGCAGCTTAACGGACGCGCGGCTAAACAATGAGCAGTTCTTC. It translates to CASSLTDARLNNEQFF. The full variable domain, with the rest looked up from reference TRBV7-3 and TRBJ2-1, is GAGVSQTPSNKVTEKGKYVELRCDPISGHTALYWYRQSLGQGPEFLIYFQGTGAADDSGLPNDRFFAVRPEGSVSTLKIQRTERGDSAVYLCASSLTDARLNNEQFFGPGTRLTVL.

The chain uses TRBV5-1 and TRBJ2-7; the D is unclear. Per the germline V gene, CDR1 is SGHRS and CDR2 is YFSETQ. This CDR3 is 13 amino acids long. V was clipped by 5 bases and J by 5 bases, with 14 bases between them. CDR3 sequence (DNA): TGCGCCAGCAGGGTCGACCGCCCCCACGAGCAGTACTTC. Translating gives CASRVDRPHEQYF.

J is TRBJ2-1 and V is TRBV5-1; no clear D. The CDR3 runs 14 residues. The V gene's germline CDR1 is SGHRS and CDR2 YFSETQ. V dropped 0 bases and J dropped 8 bases, with 12 bases sitting between them. CDR3 sequence reads: CASSLVVGTYEQFF. As DNA, the CDR3 is TGCGCCAGCAGCTTGGTAGTAGGAACGTATGAGCAGTTCTTC.

J is TRBJ2-4 and V is TRBV10-1; D remains unclear. Trimming stripped 1 base from V and 4 bases from J, with 11 bases between. Looked up from germline, CDR1 is WNHNN and CDR2 is SYGVQD (reference sequence). The CDR3 runs to 15 residues. CDR3 bases: TGCGCCAGCAGTGAGTGGGGTTTCTTAAAAAACATTCAGTACTTC. It translates to CASSEWGFLKNIQYF.

The V call is TRBV5-1, the J call TRBJ2-1, with a weak D call TRBD1 (6 bases). Germline V gene data show CDR1 as SGHRS and CDR2 as YFSETQ. V lost 1 base to trimming and J lost 6 bases, with 14 bases between them. The CDR3 sequence is 15 residues long. For the CDR3, the DNA is TGCGCCAGCAGCTTGATTAGGGGGAGCGTCAATGAGCAGTTCTTC. Translating it yields CASSLIRGSVNEQFF. Together with reference TRBV5-1 and TRBJ2-1, the CDR3 gives the full variable domain: KAGVTQTPRYLIKTRGQQVTLSCSPISGHRSVSWYQQTPGQGLQFLFEYFSETQRNKGNFPGRFSGRQFSNSRSEMNVSTLELGDSALYLCASSLIRGSVNEQFFGPGTRLTVL.

The V call is TRBV6-6, the J call TRBJ2-7; TRBD1 matches 10 bases. This CDR3 is 15 amino acids long. Per germline, CDR1 MNHNY and CDR2 SVGAGI (reference sequence). V was pared by 6 bases and J by 5 bases, with 10 bases of the junction left unmatched. The CDR3 loop reads CASSPRDRGGDEQYF. In DNA form, the CDR3 reads TGTGCCAGCAGCCCCCGGGACAGGGGTGGCGACGAGCAGTACTTC.

The rearrangement uses TRBV7-9 and TRBJ1-2; D might be TRBD1 (5 bases). This CDR3 spans 18 amino acids. Germline V gene sequence: CDR1 SEHNR, CDR2 FQNEAQ (reference sequence). V was shortened by 0 bases and J by 0 bases, with 17 bases between the two germline ends. This CDR3 is CASSLAELLGLANYGYTF. The CDR3, as DNA: TGTGCCAGCAGCTTAGCGGAGCTCTTGGGACTAGCTAACTATGGCTACACCTTC. The variable domain in full, with the rest retrieved from reference TRBV7-9 and TRBJ1-2, is DTGVSQNPRHKITKRGQNVTFRCDPISEHNRLYWYRQTLGQGPEFLTYFQNEAQLEKSRLLSDRFSAERPKGSFSTLEIQRTEQGDSAMYLCASSLAELLGLANYGYTFGSGTRLTVV.

The rearrangement uses TRBV6-1 and TRBJ2-4, with TRBD1 identical over 7 bases. The CDR3 is 14 residues long. Trimming cost V 7 bases and J 9 bases; bases outside gene matches: 12. Germline V gene lookup returns CDR1 MNHNS and CDR2 SASEGT. The CDR3, as DNA: TGTGCCAGCACCGATGGGACAGCCGCGGGCATTCAGTACTTC. Protein product: CASTDGTAAGIQYF.

V usage is TRBV6-6 and J usage is TRBJ2-7; D is perhaps TRBD1 or TRBD2 (5 bases each). V gave up 0 bases and J gave up 7 bases, with 13 bases separating them. Looked up from germline, CDR1 is MNHNY and CDR2 is SVGAGI (reference sequence). CDR3 length: 14 residues. As DNA, the CDR3 is TGTGCCAGCAGTTACTCTGGCAGGGAGCGAGAGCAGTACTTC. Protein sequence: CASSYSGREREQYF.

The chain recombines TRBV5-1 with TRBJ2-7; TRBD1 might be the D (6 bases). V lost 6 bases and J 0 bases, leaving 19 bases between the germline ends. The germline gives CDR1 SGHRS, CDR2 YFSETQ. This CDR3 comprises 16 residues. The CDR3 loop is CASTTHRVISSYEQYF. The CDR3 DNA is TGCGCCAGCACCACTCACAGGGTCATCAGCTCCTACGAGCAGTACTTC.

V gene TRBV7-3 combines with J gene TRBJ2-1; 7 nucleotides agree with TRBD1. Losses at the gene ends were 4 bases for V and 5 bases for J; bases not matched to a gene: 2. CDR1 and CDR2 (germline): SGHTA, FQGTGA. The CDR3 sequence is 13 residues long. In nucleotides, the CDR3 is TGTGCCAGCAGCTCAGGGACAGACAATGAGCAGTTCTTC. Its translation is CASSSGTDNEQFF.

The chain has TRBV27 and TRBJ1-6; no reliable D call. This CDR3 is 11 amino acids long. V was shortened by 3 bases and J by 6 bases, with 0 bases between the two germline ends. Per germline, CDR1 MNHEY and CDR2 SMNVEV (reference sequence). CDR3 protein: CASSFNSPLHF. DNA for the CDR3: TGTGCCAGCAGTTTTAATTCACCCCTCCACTTT.

The count of this clone is one. This sample also contains other DNA sequences that code for the same CDR3. The CDR3 DNA sequence: TGTGCCAGCAGCCCTGGACAGGGGGCGGTCAATGAGCAGTTCTTC. Protein product: CASSPGQGAVNEQFF. The chain recombines TRBV5-4 with TRBJ2-1, with 11 bases that match TRBD1. The CDR3 has 15 amino acids. Per the germline V gene, CDR1 is SGHNT and CDR2 is YYREEE (reference sequence). Trimming removed 4 bases from V and 6 bases from J; junction bases left unmatched: 6.

This clone was found once. The chain uses TRBV5-1 and TRBJ1-6, with 7 bases fitting TRBD1. V was clipped by 7 bases and J by 5 bases; unmatched bases: 6. This CDR3 contains 14 residues. Germline assignment: CDR1 SGHRS and CDR2 YFSETQ. CDR3 region: CASRYTGDNSPLHF. In DNA form, the CDR3 reads TGCGCCAGCCGATACACAGGGGATAATTCACCCCTCCACTTT.

The V gene is TRBV19, the J gene TRBJ2-5, with 10 bases matching TRBD2. Looked up from germline, CDR1 is LNHDA and CDR2 is SQIVND (reference sequence). The trim removed 7 bases at V and 3 bases at J, leaving 5 bases unmatched. This CDR3 is 14 amino acids long. CDR3 region: CASKSGGAEETQYF. The DNA for the CDR3 is TGTGCCAGTAAGAGCGGGGGGGCCGAAGAGACCCAGTACTTC.

J is TRBJ2-1 and V is TRBV7-3; TRBD2 agrees at 7 bases. With V trimmed by 4 bases and J by 8 bases, 2 bases remained unmatched. Germline assignment: CDR1 SGHTA and CDR2 FQGTGA. The CDR3 has 12 residues. The CDR3 here is CASSSAGYEQFF. The CDR3 coding sequence is TGTGCCAGCAGCTCAGCGGGGTATGAGCAGTTCTTC.

This chain connects TRBV6-5 to TRBJ1-1; weak D call: TRBD1 (6 bases). CDR1 is MNHEY, CDR2 SVGAGI, per germline. V was pared by 6 bases and J by 8 bases, with 22 bases between. The CDR3 spans 15 residues. In nucleotides, the CDR3 is TGTGCCAGCAGAGCCACCACGACAGGAATCCTGGAAGCTTTCTTT. It encodes CASRATTTGILEAFF.

The chain combines TRBV7-2 with TRBJ1-2; D not certain. Germline values: CDR1 SGHTA, CDR2 FQGNSA. This CDR3 is 13 amino acids long. V lost 0 bases and J 4 bases, leaving 6 bases between the germline ends. The CDR3 is CASSLAFSYGYTF. The CDR3 DNA reads TGTGCCAGCAGCTTAGCGTTCAGCTATGGCTACACCTTC.

This chain connects TRBV5-4 to TRBJ2-3, with TRBD1 as a possible D gene (5 bases). The CDR3 contains 14 residues. The germline V and J ends were trimmed by 0 bases and 3 bases, with 8 bases remaining between them. Germline V gene sequence: CDR1 SGHNT, CDR2 YYREEE (reference sequence). CDR3 nucleotide sequence: TGTGCCAGCAGCTTGGATGCAGGGACAGATACGCAGTATTTT. Amino acid sequence: CASSLDAGTDTQYF.

The chain is built from TRBV6-1 and TRBJ1-1; no firm D call. Trimming pared 0 bases from V and 6 bases from J, leaving 11 bases between. The CDR3 totals 14 residues. The V gene's germline CDR1 is MNHNS and CDR2 SASEGT. The CDR3 nucleotides read TGTGCCAGCAGTGAAGCGATCGTAGTGGCTGAAGCTTTCTTT. Amino acids: CASSEAIVVAEAFF.

The rearrangement joins TRBV18 to TRBJ2-1; D is undetermined. V was pared by 2 bases and J by 4 bases, with 6 bases between. The germline gives CDR1 KGHSH, CDR2 LQKENI. The CDR3 spans 13 residues. CDR3 amino acids: CASSPVEYNEQFF. CDR3 nucleotide sequence: TGTGCCAGCTCACCAGTTGAGTACAATGAGCAGTTCTTC.